The present TCR beta chain was sequenced within a study of shared clonotypes between healthy human individuals. The CDR3 has 13 residues. Trimming cost V 6 bases and J 4 bases, with 12 bases left between them. The germline gives CDR1 MDHEN, CDR2 SYDVKM. The method was immunoSEQ multiplex PCR; TCRdb's version includes in-frame clones alone and lacks a portion of them. Among about 2.4 million clones, just over 90% were seen once, and the ten largest hold 0.13% to 0.15%. The rearrangement links TRBV28 to TRBJ1-2, with D uncertain. The sequence was obtained from a man aged 18 to 30 in good health. The sample was naive CD4+ T cells sorted from blood. Subset specified: CD45RA+ positively selected. CDR3 amino acids: CASRLTEFYGYTF. CDR3 bases: TGTGCCAGCAGACTGACGGAATTCTATGGCTACACCTTC.